This TCR beta chain originates from a study of T cells in localized non-small cell lung cancer. Study-level findings and limits: Sequencing was limited to one tumor region, leaving the possibility of heterogeneity open. Uninvolved adjacent lung showed peak T cell clonality, exceeding tumor.

This CDR3 has 15 amino acids. V lost 0 bases, J lost 5 bases, and 13 bases lay in between. Germline CDR1 LNHNV, CDR2 YYDKDF (reference sequence). The sample holds one count of this clone. The antigen remains unidentified. The protocol was immunoSEQ multiplex PCR, while the TCRdb copy is restricted to in-frame clones and leaves out a portion. The table lists some 50,000 clones, approximately 88% of them singletons. This clonotype originated in a man aged 35 to 69 with stage III lung adenocarcinoma. The sequences come from peripheral blood mononuclear cells, collected before any cancer treatment. The V call is TRBV15, the J call TRBJ1-1, with a tentative D call TRBD1 (5 bases). In nucleotides, the CDR3 is TGTGCCACCAGCAGAGATGTGGGGGGACGGACTGAAGCTTTCTTT. Its protein product is CATSRDVGGRTEAFF. Filled out from reference TRBV15 and TRBJ1-1, the complete variable domain reads DAMVIQNPRYQVTQFGKPVTLSCSQTLNHNVMYWYQQKSSQAPKLLFHYYDKDFNNEADTPDNFQSRRPNTSFCFLDIRSPGLGDTAMYLCATSRDVGGRTEAFFGQGTRLTVV.